This is a list of T cell receptor beta chains from one sample in a study of CD8 T cells in ankylosing spondylitis. TCRdb itself ran the 5' RACE reads through MiXCR, one entry per CDR3 protein. The top ten clones hold roughly a third of a sample with some 130,000 distinct CDR3 sequences, approximately 17% of them seen once. Specimen: blood, either unsorted or a sorted T cell fraction (not recorded which). The receptors derive from a male donor with ankylosing spondylitis. Each CDR3 is given with its conserved first and last residue. The D gene is left open where the match is weak. Only some rows state a clone size, as once, few, many or a class for expanded clones.

abundance,d_gene,v_gene,j_gene,CDR3nt,CDR3aa
few,NA,TRBV27,TRBJ2-4,TGTGCCAGCAGTCCGCCTACACTGGCCCCTCAGTACTTC,CASSPPTLAPQYF
few,TRBD1,TRBV3-1,TRBJ2-4,TGTGCCAGCAGCCACACCGGGACAGGGAGGGTCCCGTCCAAAAACATTCAGTACTTC,CASSHTGTGRVPSKNIQYF
many,NA,TRBV20-1,TRBJ2-5,TGCAGTGCTAGCCCCACCGTTACAGGGAAGGAGACCCAGTACTTC,CSASPTVTGKETQYF
NA,NA,TRBV7-9,TRBJ2-3,TGTGCCAGCATGAACAGGAACACAGATACGCAGTATTTT,CASMNRNTDTQYF
NA,TRBD1,TRBV6-2/TRBV6-3,TRBJ1-1,TGTGCCAGCAGTCCCCAGGGGGGCCGGATGAACACTGAAGCTTTCTTT,CASSPQGGRMNTEAFF
NA,NA,TRBV7-2,TRBJ1-2,TGTGCCAGCAGCTTTCTGACAGATAACTATGGCTACACCTTC,CASSFLTDNYGYTF
NA,NA,TRBV20-1,TRBJ1-2,TGCAGTGCTAGAGAGGGCCGGGAGAACTATGGCTACACCTTC,CSAREGRENYGYTF
NA,NA,TRBV29-1,TRBJ2-7,TGCAGCGTTGGGGGGGGGCTTTATACCTACGAGCAGTACTTC,CSVGGGLYTYEQYF
NA,TRBD1,TRBV7-3,TRBJ2-1,TGTGCCAGCAGCCCAGTCCGAGGGGGCCCCCACAATGAGCAGTTCTTC,CASSPVRGGPHNEQFF
once,TRBD1,TRBV29-1,TRBJ2-2,TGCAGCGCTAGACAGGGCACCGGGGAGCCGTTTTTT,CSARQGTGEPFF
NA,NA,TRBV9,TRBJ2-1,TGTGCCAGCAGCGTAGAGGGGGTACGCAATGAGCAGTTCTTC,CASSVEGVRNEQFF
NA,NA,TRBV12-3/TRBV12-4,TRBJ2-7,TGTGCCAGCAGTACTAGTCACGAGCAGTACTTC,CASSTSHEQYF
NA,TRBD2,TRBV7-6,TRBJ2-3,TGTGCCAGCAGCCCTCGAAGCGGGGTGAGCACAGATACGCAGTATTTT,CASSPRSGVSTDTQYF
once,NA,TRBV20-1,TRBJ2-7,TGCAGTGCTAGCCGATCGTTACGTTCCCTCTACGAGCAGTACTTC,CSASRSLRSLYEQYF
NA,TRBD1,TRBV20-1,TRBJ1-2,TGCTGTGCTAGAGACCATTCTTCCGGGACAGCCTTGAGCGGGGGCTACACCTTC,CCARDHSSGTALSGGYTF
few,NA,TRBV7-9,TRBJ1-5,TGTGCCAGCAGCTGGGGAGGAGGCCAGCCCCAGCATTTT,CASSWGGGQPQHF
few,NA,TRBV27,TRBJ2-7,TGTGCCAGCAGTTTATTCCCCGGTATCTACGAGCAGTACTTC,CASSLFPGIYEQYF
few,NA,TRBV24-1,TRBJ2-7,TGTGCCACCAGTGAGGGTGGAGATGGCTACGAGCAGTACTTC,CATSEGGDGYEQYF
many,NA,TRBV25-1,TRBJ2-2,TGTGCCAGCAGTGAATTGTGGGAAACCGGGGAGCTGTTTTTT,CASSELWETGELFF
NA,NA,TRBV27,TRBJ1-5,TGTGCCAGCAGCCGAGGACAGTGGGGTCGGCCCCAGCATTTT,CASSRGQWGRPQHF
NA,NA,TRBV6-2/TRBV6-3,TRBJ2-7,TGTGCCAGCAGTTACCGGATTGTGGGGACGGGGTACGAGCAGTACTTC,CASSYRIVGTGYEQYF
few,NA,TRBV20-1,TRBJ1-4,TGCAGTGCTCCCGATCAAGGTGAAAAACTGTTTTTT,CSAPDQGEKLFF
NA,TRBD1,TRBV19,TRBJ1-1,TGTGCCAGTAGTACCGGGACAGGGATAAGCACTGAAGCTTTCTTT,CASSTGTGISTEAFF
NA,TRBD1,TRBV7-9,TRBJ2-1,TGTGCCAGCAGCTACCCGCGGACAGGGATTAATGAGCAGTTCTTC,CASSYPRTGINEQFF
few,TRBD2,TRBV9,TRBJ2-1,TGTGCCAGCAGCGTGGGAGGTACTAGCGGGATGGGAGAGCAGTTCTTC,CASSVGGTSGMGEQFF
few,NA,TRBV14,TRBJ2-3,TGTGCCAGCAGCCAATTTAGCACAGATACGCAGTATTTT,CASSQFSTDTQYF
many,NA,TRBV27,TRBJ2-5,TGTGCCAGCAGGGTAGACGCAGGGGTCGGGGGAGAGACCCAGTACTTC,CASRVDAGVGGETQYF
few,NA,TRBV5-1,TRBJ1-1,TGCGCCAGCAGCTTGGGAAAGACAGGGAACACTGAAGCTTTCTTT,CASSLGKTGNTEAFF
NA,NA,TRBV29-1,TRBJ2-7,TGCAGCGTCCGAACAGGGACCTACGAGCAGTACTTC,CSVRTGTYEQYF